This T cell receptor beta chain emerged from a study of shared clonotypes between healthy human individuals. At the deep level, the assay was run. In the study's own analysis: With immunoSEQ giving junction-only sequences and no quality scores, filtering differed. Clones were sequenced by immunoSEQ multiplex PCR, and TCRdb holds only the in-frame ones, with some missing. V and J calls plus clone size are reproduced from that table; the DNA served to infer D and trimming. The profile shows 2 million to 2.5 million clones, about 94% of them singletons. The CDR3 consists of 14 residues. V lost 11 bases, J lost 1 base, and 18 bases lay in between. Per germline, CDR1 SNHLY and CDR2 FYNNEI.

The sequenced sample was naive CD4+ T cells sorted from blood. Described subset: CD45RA+ positively selected. The TCR sequence derives from a man younger than 35 in good health. The rearrangement uses TRBV2 and TRBJ2-7; either TRBD1 or TRBD2 may fit D (5 bases each). Here the CDR3 reads CAGGDGARSYEQYF. The CDR3 DNA reads TGTGCCGGGGGAGACGGGGCTAGGTCCTACGAGCAGTACTTC. The full variable domain, completed using reference TRBV2 and TRBJ2-7, is EPEVTQTPSHQVTQMGQEVILRCVPISNHLYFYWYRQILGQKVEFLVSFYNNEISEKSEIFDDQFSVERPDGSNFTLKIRSTKLEDSAMYFCAGGDGARSYEQYFGPGTRLTVT.